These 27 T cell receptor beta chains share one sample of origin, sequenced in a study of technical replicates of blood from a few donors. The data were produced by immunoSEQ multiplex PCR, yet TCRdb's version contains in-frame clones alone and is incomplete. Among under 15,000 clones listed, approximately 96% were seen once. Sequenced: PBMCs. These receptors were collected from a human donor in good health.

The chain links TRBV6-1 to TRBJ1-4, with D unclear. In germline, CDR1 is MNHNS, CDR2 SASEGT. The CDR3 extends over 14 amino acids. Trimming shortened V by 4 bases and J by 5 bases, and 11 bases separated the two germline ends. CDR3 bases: TGTGCCAGCAGTGCTCACAGCCCAAATGAAAAACTGTTTTTT. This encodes CASSAHSPNEKLFF.

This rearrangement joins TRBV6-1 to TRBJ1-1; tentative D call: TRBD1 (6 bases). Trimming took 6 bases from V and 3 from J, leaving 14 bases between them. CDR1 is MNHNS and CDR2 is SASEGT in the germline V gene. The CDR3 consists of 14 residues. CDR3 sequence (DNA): TGTGCCAGCAGCCCACAGGGAGGGGACACTGAAGCTTTCTTT. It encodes CASSPQGGDTEAFF.

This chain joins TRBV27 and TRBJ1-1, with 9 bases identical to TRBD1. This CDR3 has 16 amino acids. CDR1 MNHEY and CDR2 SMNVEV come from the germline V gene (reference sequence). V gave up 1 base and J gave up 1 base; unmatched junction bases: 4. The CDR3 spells CASSLLQGAGNTEAFF. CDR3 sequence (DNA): TGTGCCAGCAGTTTATTACAGGGGGCCGGGAACACTGAAGCTTTCTTT.

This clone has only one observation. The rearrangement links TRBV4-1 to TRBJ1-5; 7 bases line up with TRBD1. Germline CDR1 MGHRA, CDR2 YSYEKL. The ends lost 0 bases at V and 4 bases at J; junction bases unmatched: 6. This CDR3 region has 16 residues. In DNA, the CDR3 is TGCGCCAGCAGCCAAGATTGGGACAGCTTAAATCAGCCCCAGCATTTT. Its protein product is CASSQDWDSLNQPQHF.

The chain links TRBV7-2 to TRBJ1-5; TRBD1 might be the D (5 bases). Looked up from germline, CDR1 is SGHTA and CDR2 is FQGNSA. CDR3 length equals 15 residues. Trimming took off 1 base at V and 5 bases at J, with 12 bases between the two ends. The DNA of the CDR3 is TGTGCCAGCAGCTTAGAAGGGCAGGGTTATCAGCCCCAGCATTTT. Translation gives CASSLEGQGYQPQHF.

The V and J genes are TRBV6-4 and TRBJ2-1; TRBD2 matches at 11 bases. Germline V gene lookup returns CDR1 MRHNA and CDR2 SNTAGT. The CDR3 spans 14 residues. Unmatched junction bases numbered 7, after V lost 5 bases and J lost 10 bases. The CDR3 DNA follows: TGTGCCAGCAGTTTACTAGCGGGAGAAGGGGAGCAGTTCTTC. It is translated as CASSLLAGEGEQFF.

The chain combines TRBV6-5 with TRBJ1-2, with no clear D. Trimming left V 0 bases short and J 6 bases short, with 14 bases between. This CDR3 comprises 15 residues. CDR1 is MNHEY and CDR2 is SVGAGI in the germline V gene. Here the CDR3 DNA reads TGTGCCAGCAGTTACTCGAGTGTGGGGAGGGATGGCTACACCTTC. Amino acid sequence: CASSYSSVGRDGYTF.

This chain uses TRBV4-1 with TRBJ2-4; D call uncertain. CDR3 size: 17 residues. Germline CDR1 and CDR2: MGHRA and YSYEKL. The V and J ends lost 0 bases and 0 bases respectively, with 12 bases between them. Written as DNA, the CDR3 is TGCGCCAGCAGCCAAGATCTTATAGAACTAGCCAAAAACATTCAGTACTTC. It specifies CASSQDLIELAKNIQYF.

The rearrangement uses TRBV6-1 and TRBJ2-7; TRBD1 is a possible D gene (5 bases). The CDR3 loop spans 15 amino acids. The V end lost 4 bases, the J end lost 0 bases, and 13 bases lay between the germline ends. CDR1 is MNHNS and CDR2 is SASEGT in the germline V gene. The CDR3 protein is CASSVGHSVSYEQYF. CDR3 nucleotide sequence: TGTGCCAGCAGTGTAGGACATTCCGTCTCCTACGAGCAGTACTTC.

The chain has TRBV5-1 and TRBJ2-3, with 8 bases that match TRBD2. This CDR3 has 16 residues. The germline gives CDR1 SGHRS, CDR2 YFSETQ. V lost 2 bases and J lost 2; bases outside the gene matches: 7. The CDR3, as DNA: TGCGCCAGCAGCTTTATAGCGGGAACCTTCACAGATACGCAGTATTTT. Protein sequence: CASSFIAGTFTDTQYF. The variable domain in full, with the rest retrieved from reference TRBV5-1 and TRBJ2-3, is KAGVTQTPRYLIKTRGQQVTLSCSPISGHRSVSWYQQTPGQGLQFLFEYFSETQRNKGNFPGRFSGRQFSNSRSEMNVSTLELGDSALYLCASSFIAGTFTDTQYFGPGTRLTVL.

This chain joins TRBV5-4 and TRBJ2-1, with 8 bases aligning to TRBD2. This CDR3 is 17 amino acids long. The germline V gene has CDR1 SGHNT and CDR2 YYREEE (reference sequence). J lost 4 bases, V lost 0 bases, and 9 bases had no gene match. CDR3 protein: CASSLGELAGPYNEQFF. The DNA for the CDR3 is TGTGCCAGCAGCTTGGGAGAATTAGCGGGACCATACAATGAGCAGTTCTTC. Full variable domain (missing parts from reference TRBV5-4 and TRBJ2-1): ETGVTQSPTHLIKTRGQQVTLRCSSQSGHNTVSWYQQALGQGPQFIFQYYREEENGRGNFPPRFSGLQFPNYSSELNVNALELDDSALYLCASSLGELAGPYNEQFFGPGTRLTVL.

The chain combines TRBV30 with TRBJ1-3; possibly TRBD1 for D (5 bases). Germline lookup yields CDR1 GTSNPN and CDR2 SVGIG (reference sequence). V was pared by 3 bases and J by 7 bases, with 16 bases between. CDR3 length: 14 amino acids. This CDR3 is CAWRKVLGGNTIYF. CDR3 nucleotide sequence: TGTGCCTGGAGGAAGGTTCTCGGGGGTAACACCATATATTTT.

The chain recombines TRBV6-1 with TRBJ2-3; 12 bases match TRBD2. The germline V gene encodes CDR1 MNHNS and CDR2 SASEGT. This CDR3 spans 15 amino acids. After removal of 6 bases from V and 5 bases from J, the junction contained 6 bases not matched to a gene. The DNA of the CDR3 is TGTGCCAGCAGGCGGACTAGCGGGGTGGGAGATACGCAGTATTTT. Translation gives CASRRTSGVGDTQYF.

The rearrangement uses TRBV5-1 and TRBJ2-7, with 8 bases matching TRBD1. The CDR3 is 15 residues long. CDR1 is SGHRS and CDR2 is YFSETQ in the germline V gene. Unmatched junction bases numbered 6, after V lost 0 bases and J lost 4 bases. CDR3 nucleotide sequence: TGCGCCAGCAGCTTGGCCGGACAGGGCTCTTACGAGCAGTACTTC. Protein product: CASSLAGQGSYEQYF. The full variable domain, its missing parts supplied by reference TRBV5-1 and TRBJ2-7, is KAGVTQTPRYLIKTRGQQVTLSCSPISGHRSVSWYQQTPGQGLQFLFEYFSETQRNKGNFPGRFSGRQFSNSRSEMNVSTLELGDSALYLCASSLAGQGSYEQYFGPGTRLTVT.

The CDR3 sequence: CASSYRGGGYNEQFF. CDR3 coding DNA: TGTGCCAGCAGTTACAGGGGAGGAGGGTACAATGAGCAGTTCTTC. The gene calls are TRBV6-5 and TRBJ2-1; possible D gene TRBD2, 6 bases. Trimming pared 2 bases from V and 4 bases from J, leaving 12 bases between. This CDR3 has 15 amino acids. Germline V CDR1 and CDR2: MNHEY, SVGAGI.

The CDR3 nucleotides are TGTGCCAGCAGCTTAGGGCGGGGAGGGTACGAGCAGTACTTC. This encodes CASSLGRGGYEQYF. The chain employs TRBV7-2 and TRBJ2-7; TRBD2 matches at 7 bases. CDR3 length: 14 amino acids. V lost 1 base, J lost 4 bases, and 4 bases stayed unmatched. Germline CDR1 SGHTA, CDR2 FQGNSA. Full variable domain (outside the CDR3, taken from reference TRBV7-2 and TRBJ2-7): GAGVSQSPSNKVTEKGKDVELRCDPISGHTALYWYRQSLGQGLEFLIYFQGNSAPDKSGLPSDRFSAERTGGSVSTLTIQRTQQEDSAVYLCASSLGRGGYEQYFGPGTRLTVT.

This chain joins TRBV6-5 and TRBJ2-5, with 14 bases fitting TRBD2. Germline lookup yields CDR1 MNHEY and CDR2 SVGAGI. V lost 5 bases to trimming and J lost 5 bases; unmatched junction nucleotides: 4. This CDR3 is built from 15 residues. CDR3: CASSRTSGRWETQYF. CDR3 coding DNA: TGTGCCAGCAGTCGGACTAGCGGGAGGTGGGAGACCCAGTACTTC.

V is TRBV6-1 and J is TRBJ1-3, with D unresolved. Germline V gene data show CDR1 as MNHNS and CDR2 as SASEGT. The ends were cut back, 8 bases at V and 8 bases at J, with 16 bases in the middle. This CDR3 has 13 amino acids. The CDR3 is CASRRTAPDTIYF. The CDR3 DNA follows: TGTGCCAGCCGCCGCACAGCTCCTGACACCATATATTTT.

The CDR3 coding sequence is TGTGCCAGCAGTGATTGGTCGGGGACAGATACGCAGTATTTT. Amino acids: CASSDWSGTDTQYF. The V gene is TRBV2, the J gene TRBJ2-3, with D maybe TRBD2 (5 bases). V was cut by 3 bases and J by 3 bases, with 10 bases left in between. CDR3 length: 14 amino acids. The germline CDR1 and CDR2 sequences are SNHLY and FYNNEI.

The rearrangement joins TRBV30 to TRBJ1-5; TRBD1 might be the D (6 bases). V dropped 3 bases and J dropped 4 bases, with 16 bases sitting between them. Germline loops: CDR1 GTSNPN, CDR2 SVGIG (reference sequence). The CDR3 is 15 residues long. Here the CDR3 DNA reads TGTGCCTGGAGCAAGAACAGGGCTTGGAATCAGCCCCAGCATTTT. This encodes CAWSKNRAWNQPQHF.

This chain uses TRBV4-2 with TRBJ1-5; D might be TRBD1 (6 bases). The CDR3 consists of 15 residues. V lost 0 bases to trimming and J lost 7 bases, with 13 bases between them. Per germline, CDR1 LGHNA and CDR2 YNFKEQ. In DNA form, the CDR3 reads TGTGCCAGCAGCCAAGAAAGGGGGAGAGGGCAGCCCCAGCATTTT. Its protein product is CASSQERGRGQPQHF.

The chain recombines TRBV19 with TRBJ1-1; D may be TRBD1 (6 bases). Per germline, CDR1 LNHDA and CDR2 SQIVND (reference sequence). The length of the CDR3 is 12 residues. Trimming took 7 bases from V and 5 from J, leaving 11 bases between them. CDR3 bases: TGTGCCAGTAAGGGGAGGGGGACTGAAGCTTTCTTT. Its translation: CASKGRGTEAFF.

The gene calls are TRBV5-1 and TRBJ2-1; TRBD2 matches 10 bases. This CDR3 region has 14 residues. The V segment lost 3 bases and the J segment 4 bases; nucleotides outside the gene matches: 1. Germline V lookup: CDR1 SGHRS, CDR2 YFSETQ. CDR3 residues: CASSSAGGYNEQFF. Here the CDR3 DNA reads TGCGCCAGCAGCTCAGCGGGAGGGTACAATGAGCAGTTCTTC.

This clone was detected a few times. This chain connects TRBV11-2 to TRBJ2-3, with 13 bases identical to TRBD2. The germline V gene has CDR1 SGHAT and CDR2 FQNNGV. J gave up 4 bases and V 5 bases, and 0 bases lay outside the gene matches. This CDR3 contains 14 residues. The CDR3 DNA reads TGTGCCAGCAGCGGACTAGCGGGAGCAGATACGCAGTATTTT. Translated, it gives CASSGLAGADTQYF.

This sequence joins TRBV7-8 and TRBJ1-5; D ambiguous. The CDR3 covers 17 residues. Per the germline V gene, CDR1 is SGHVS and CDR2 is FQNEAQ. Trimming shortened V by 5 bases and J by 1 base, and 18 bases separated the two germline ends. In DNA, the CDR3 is TGTGCCAGCAGCAGCCTCCTACAACGGGAAAGCAATCAGCCCCAGCATTTT. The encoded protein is CASSSLLQRESNQPQHF.

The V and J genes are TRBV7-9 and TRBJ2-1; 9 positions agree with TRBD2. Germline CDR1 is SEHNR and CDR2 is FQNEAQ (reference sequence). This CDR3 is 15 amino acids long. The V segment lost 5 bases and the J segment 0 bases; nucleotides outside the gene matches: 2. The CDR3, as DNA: TGTGCCAGCAGCCTTAGCGGGAGCTCCTACAATGAGCAGTTCTTC. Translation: CASSLSGSSYNEQFF.

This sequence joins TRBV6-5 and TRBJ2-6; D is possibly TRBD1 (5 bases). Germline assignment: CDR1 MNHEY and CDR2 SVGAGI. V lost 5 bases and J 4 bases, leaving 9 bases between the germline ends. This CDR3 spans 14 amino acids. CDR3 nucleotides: TGTGCCAGCAGTGGGGCATCCGGGGCCAACGTCCTGACTTTC. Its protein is CASSGASGANVLTF.